A single sample is the source of the 11 T cell receptor beta chains below, sequenced in a study of cytomegalovirus exposure and HLA in healthy donors. PCR amplification relied on 60 Vbeta primers (plus 13 Jbeta primers). TCRdb's table, derived via immunoSEQ multiplex PCR, lists solely in-frame clones and lacks some. The data hold fewer than 150,000 clones, with around 63% observed a single time. The sequenced material came from PBMCs. The receptors stem from a human donor in good health.

A few counts support this clone. CDR3 DNA: TGTGCCAGCAGCTTAAGTCTAAACAATGAGCAGTTCTTC. Amino acids: CASSLSLNNEQFF. The chain is built from TRBV7-9 and TRBJ2-1; D uncertain. Germline CDR1 is SEHNR and CDR2 is FQNEAQ (reference sequence). The CDR3 runs to 13 residues. The V end lost 2 bases, the J end lost 5 bases, and 7 bases lay between the germline ends.

The chain is built from TRBV27 and TRBJ1-5; D is perhaps TRBD1 (6 bases). CDR1 is MNHEY, CDR2 SMNVEV, per germline (reference sequence). CDR3 length: 13 amino acids. Trimming removed 3 bases at V and 9 bases at J, with 12 bases between. Here the CDR3 reads CASSFGTIGPQHF. The CDR3 DNA reads as TGTGCCAGCAGTTTTGGGACAATAGGGCCCCAGCATTTT.

The V and J genes are TRBV9 and TRBJ2-7; 10 positions match TRBD1. J was trimmed by 2 bases and V by 4 bases; bases with no gene match: 6. CDR1 SGDLS and CDR2 YYNGEE come from the germline V gene. The CDR3 is made up of 15 amino acids. The CDR3 sequence: CASSYGQGVAYEQYF. CDR3 coding DNA: TGTGCCAGCAGCTACGGACAGGGGGTTGCCTACGAGCAGTACTTC.

This chain links TRBV18 with TRBJ2-1, with 7 bases that match TRBD1. V lost 2 bases and J lost 1; bases outside the gene matches: 2. CDR1 is KGHSH, CDR2 LQKENI, per germline. The CDR3 runs 15 residues. In DNA, the CDR3 is TGTGCCAGCTCACCATCGACAGGGTCCTACAATGAGCAGTTCTTC. Amino acid sequence: CASSPSTGSYNEQFF.

This chain uses TRBV27 with TRBJ1-1; TRBD1 is a possible D gene (5 bases). This CDR3 contains 15 residues. V lost 4 bases and J 0 bases, leaving 12 bases between the germline ends. Germline V lookup: CDR1 MNHEY, CDR2 SMNVEV (reference sequence). The CDR3 coding sequence is TGTGCCAGCAGTTCCCGGGGGAAACTGAACACTGAAGCTTTCTTT. Translating it yields CASSSRGKLNTEAFF.

The J gene is TRBJ2-7, the V gene TRBV2; D is possibly TRBD2 (6 bases). Germline V gene lookup returns CDR1 SNHLY and CDR2 FYNNEI. The CDR3 runs 12 residues. Trimming pared 4 bases from V and 3 bases from J, leaving 7 bases between. DNA of the CDR3: TGTGCCAGCAGTGCCGGGAGCTACGAGCAGTACTTC. It is translated as CASSAGSYEQYF. Looking up the rest from reference TRBV2 and TRBJ2-7 gives the full variable domain: EPEVTQTPSHQVTQMGQEVILRCVPISNHLYFYWYRQILGQKVEFLVSFYNNEISEKSEIFDDQFSVERPDGSNFTLKIRSTKLEDSAMYFCASSAGSYEQYFGPGTRLTVT.

The chain has TRBV10-3 and TRBJ1-2; 7 positions match TRBD1. The germline V gene has CDR1 ENHRY and CDR2 SYGVKD. The CDR3 has 14 amino acids. The V and J ends lost 4 bases and 7 bases, in that order; junction bases with no gene match: 9. The CDR3 coding sequence is TGTGCCATCAGTGCTGGAGCAGGGGGGTCTGGCTACACCTTC. Amino acid sequence: CAISAGAGGSGYTF.

The chain joins TRBV6-5 to TRBJ2-1, with 12 bases aligning to TRBD2. CDR1 MNHEY and CDR2 SVGAGI come from the germline V gene. The CDR3 spans 15 residues. The V segment lost 6 bases and the J segment 3 bases; nucleotides outside the gene matches: 3. The CDR3 sequence is CASRLAGGLYNEQFF. The CDR3 DNA is TGTGCCAGCAGGCTAGCGGGAGGGCTCTACAATGAGCAGTTCTTC.

CDR3 nucleotides: TGTGCCAGCAGCGTGGGGGGGACTGAGTACGAGCAGTACTTC. Translation gives CASSVGGTEYEQYF. The chain recombines TRBV25-1 with TRBJ2-7; 7 positions match TRBD2. CDR1 is MGHDK, CDR2 SYGVNS, per germline. V trimming: 6 bases; J trimming: 4 bases; junction bases outside the gene matches: 9. The CDR3 is 14 amino acids.

The rearrangement uses TRBV11-3 and TRBJ2-1; D not resolved. The CDR3 loop spans 12 amino acids. The V gene's germline CDR1 is SGHNT and CDR2 YENEEA. Trimming cost V 3 bases and J 9 bases, with 9 bases left between them. CDR3 loop: CASSFSTSEQFF. The CDR3 DNA reads TGTGCCAGCAGCTTTTCGACTTCTGAGCAGTTCTTC.

The chain joins TRBV7-3 to TRBJ2-2; 9 nucleotides agree with TRBD2. With V trimmed by 5 bases and J by 4 bases, 8 bases remained unmatched. Per germline, CDR1 SGHTA and CDR2 FQGTGA. This CDR3 is built from 16 residues. CDR3 DNA sequence: TGTGCCAGCAGCGAGGGGGGACTAGCAAGCACCGGGGAGCTGTTTTTT. Protein: CASSEGGLASTGELFF.